One sample yielded the 15 T cell receptor beta chains listed below, sequenced in a study of blood T cells in healthy people across ages. PCR was performed a second time for about 6 to 11 cycles using a sample-barcoded 5' primer and a J-beta primer mix. TCRdb re-analysed the 5' RACE reads in MiXCR, keeping a single row per CDR3 protein. The sample carries almost 800,000 distinct CDR3 sequences, 55% to 75% recorded once. The sequencing sample was made of blood. These receptors came from a young man in good health.

This clonotype was seen only a few times. The CDR3 DNA follows: TGCGCCAGCAGCGCGGGACTAGCGGGAGTAGATACGCAGTATTTT. It codes for CASSAGLAGVDTQYF. The gene calls are TRBV5-1 and TRBJ2-3, with 14 nucleotides matching TRBD2. Germline-derived CDR1 and CDR2 are SGHRS and YFSETQ. The CDR3 runs to 15 residues. The V segment lost 4 bases and the J segment 5 bases; nucleotides outside the gene matches: 3.

This chain connects TRBV5-1 to TRBJ1-4, with a tentative D call TRBD1 (6 bases). Trimming stripped 0 bases from V and 4 bases from J, with 10 bases between. Germline assignment: CDR1 SGHRS and CDR2 YFSETQ. The CDR3 totals 15 residues. CDR3 sequence (DNA): TGCGCCAGCAGCTTGGAAGGACAGCTTAATGAAAAACTGTTTTTT. Amino acids: CASSLEGQLNEKLFF.

This sequence joins TRBV20-1 and TRBJ2-1; TRBD1 might be the D (6 bases). Trimming removed 4 bases at V and 1 base at J, with 14 bases between. The CDR3 spans 15 residues. Per germline, CDR1 DFQATT and CDR2 SNEGSKA (reference sequence). The CDR3: CSATMGALSYNEQFF. Here the CDR3 DNA reads TGCAGTGCTACGATGGGGGCCCTTTCCTACAATGAGCAGTTCTTC.

The chain uses TRBV29-1 and TRBJ2-2; either TRBD1 or TRBD2 may fit D (5 bases each). Germline lookup yields CDR1 SQVTM and CDR2 ANQGSEA. The CDR3 totals 15 residues. V lost 2 bases and J lost 3, with 13 bases in between. CDR3 nucleotides: TGCAGCGTTGAATCAGGGACCCCGGACACCGGGGAGCTGTTTTTT. Residues: CSVESGTPDTGELFF.

Details on this clonotype: One end of the junction does not line up with germline, which may come from a read error. The chain recombines TRBV29-1 with TRBJ1-1; the D is unclear. The germline V gene has CDR1 SQVTM and CDR2 ANQGSEA. The CDR3 extends over 11 amino acids. The CDR3 region has the DNA TGCAGCGGTGAAGAGAACACTGAAGCTTTCTTT. Protein product: CSGEENTEAFF.

This clonotype was detected ten times or more. The chain joins TRBV7-8 to TRBJ2-5, with TRBD2 matching 12 bases. J lost 5 bases, V lost 8 bases, and 9 bases had no gene match. The germline CDR1 and CDR2 sequences are SGHVS and FQNEAQ. This CDR3 region has 15 residues. DNA of the CDR3: TGTGCCAGCGAACTAGCGGGAGGTTATATGGAGACCCAGTACTTC. Amino acid sequence: CASELAGGYMETQYF.

This clonotype has only a few counts. This chain uses TRBV4-3 with TRBJ1-2, with a possible D match to TRBD1 (5 bases). Germline-derived CDR1 and CDR2 are LGHNA and YSLEER. CDR3 length: 11 residues. The V end was cut by 2 bases, the J end by 10 bases, with 8 bases between. Here the CDR3 reads CASSQQGAYTF. CDR3 sequence (DNA): TGCGCCAGCAGCCAACAGGGAGCCTACACCTTC.

This chain connects TRBV9 to TRBJ2-1, with D perhaps matching TRBD2 (5 bases). V lost 0 bases to trimming and J lost 8 bases, with 15 bases between them. The CDR3 is 15 residues long. Germline CDR1 SGDLS, CDR2 YYNGEE. The CDR3 region has the DNA TGTGCCAGCAGCGTAGGAGGGCTTAGTAACGATGAGCAGTTCTTC. This codes for CASSVGGLSNDEQFF. Variable domain in full (rest from reference TRBV9 and TRBJ2-1): DSGVTQTPKHLITATGQRVTLRCSPRSGDLSVYWYQQSLDQGLQFLIQYYNGEERAKGNILERFSAQQFPDLHSELNLSSLELGDSALYFCASSVGGLSNDEQFFGPGTRLTVL.

The CDR3 region is CASSLQKAGGPHEQFF. Here the CDR3 DNA reads TGTGCCAGCAGTTTACAGAAAGCGGGAGGGCCCCATGAGCAGTTCTTC. This chain connects TRBV28 to TRBJ2-1; 10 bases are shared with TRBD2. The CDR3 consists of 16 residues. Germline loops: CDR1 MDHEN, CDR2 SYDVKM. The junction had 9 bases not matched to a gene; V was cut back by 2 bases and J by 8 bases.

This sequence joins TRBV28 and TRBJ2-1; D remains ambiguous. The CDR3 runs 17 residues. The V end lost 5 bases, the J end lost 2 bases, and 19 bases lay between the germline ends. CDR1 MDHEN and CDR2 SYDVKM come from the germline V gene. Here the CDR3 reads CASSPSDSSRPYNEQFF. CDR3 DNA sequence: TGTGCCAGCAGTCCCTCAGACTCATCCCGGCCCTACAATGAGCAGTTCTTC.

This chain uses TRBV11-2 with TRBJ2-3; 10 bases map to TRBD2. The CDR3 runs 16 residues. The germline V gene has CDR1 SGHAT and CDR2 FQNNGV. V lost 3 bases and J lost 0; bases outside the gene matches: 3. CDR3 sequence: CASSLLAGASTDTQYF. Written as DNA, the CDR3 is TGTGCCAGCAGCTTGCTAGCGGGGGCGAGCACAGATACGCAGTATTTT.

About this clonotype itself: Without the conserved terminal phenylalanine or tryptophan, this CDR3 likely stems from a read error. The genes are TRBV29-1 and TRBJ2-5; 12 nucleotides align to TRBD2. This CDR3 is built from 17 residues. J lost 5 bases, V lost 0 bases, and 10 bases had no gene match. The germline CDR1 and CDR2 sequences are SQVTM and ANQGSEA. The CDR3, as DNA: TGCAGCGTTGAAGACCCCTATCTAGCGGGAGGGGTGGAGACCCAGTACTAC. This gives the protein CSVEDPYLAGGVETQYY.

This chain links TRBV5-1 with TRBJ1-1; D not certain. V lost 4 bases and J lost 4, with 17 bases in between. The germline V gene has CDR1 SGHRS and CDR2 YFSETQ. CDR3 size: 15 residues. This CDR3 is CASSLVRVGGTEAFF. CDR3 DNA: TGCGCCAGCAGCCTAGTTAGGGTTGGAGGCACTGAAGCTTTCTTT.

The V call is TRBV11-1, the J call TRBJ2-3; possibly TRBD1 for D (6 bases). Germline values: CDR1 SGHAT, CDR2 FQDESV (reference sequence). Trimming stripped 4 bases from V and 1 base from J, with 15 bases between. This CDR3 has 16 residues. CDR3 in DNA: TGTGCCAGCAGCTCGCAGGGGCCCCTGGGCACAGATACGCAGTATTTT. It is translated as CASSSQGPLGTDTQYF.

V is TRBV6-1 and J is TRBJ2-1; 8 nucleotides match TRBD2. Germline CDR1 is MNHNS and CDR2 is SASEGT. Germline trimming cut 10 bases from V and 3 bases from J; bases unmatched to any gene: 14. This CDR3 spans 16 amino acids. The CDR3 sequence: CATLDEAGAHYNEQFF. In nucleotides, the CDR3 is TGTGCCACCCTGGACGAAGCGGGGGCTCACTACAATGAGCAGTTCTTC.